This entry is about one T cell receptor beta chain. V lost 2 bases to trimming and J lost 4 bases, with 9 bases between them. CDR1 SGDLS and CDR2 YYNGEE come from the germline V gene. The CDR3 sequence is 13 residues long. With baseline, cycle 4 day 1, and cycle 7 day 1 as timepoints, blood was sampled. The repertoire was sequenced with immunoSEQ multiplex PCR; TCRdb's copy has only in-frame clones and lacks some. The profile shows tens of thousands of clones, over 75% of them singletons. The sample comes from a study of OX40 agonist ivuxolimab in advanced cancers. This sequence was found in an adult with an advanced solid tumor such as melanoma, head and neck, liver or kidney cancer. This rearrangement joins TRBV9 to TRBJ1-2; D might be TRBD1 (5 bases). This material consisted of CD4+ or CD8+ T cells sorted from blood, taken in a trial of the OX40 agonist ivuxolimab. The CDR3, as DNA: TGTGCCAGCAGCGTGGGGACGGTCTATGGCTACACCTTC. This sequence encodes CASSVGTVYGYTF.